The T cell receptor beta chain described here comes from a study of control samples from healthy donors and cancer patients. Generated by immunoSEQ multiplex PCR, the TCRdb table keeps only in-frame clones and is missing some. Among 100,000 to 150,000 clones listed, around 93% were seen once. Germline V gene sequence: CDR1 SGHAT, CDR2 FQNNGV. V lost 6 bases and J lost 2; bases outside the gene matches: 2. The CDR3 runs 14 residues. The chain uses TRBV11-2 and TRBJ1-5; 9 nucleotides align to TRBD1. Sequenced: blood. The sequence was collected from a man between 18 and 35 years old in good health. CDR3 region: CASRGQGGNQPQHF. The CDR3 bases are TGTGCCAGCAGGGGACAGGGCGGCAATCAGCCCCAGCATTTT. Filled out from reference TRBV11-2 and TRBJ1-5, the complete variable domain reads EAGVAQSPRYKIIEKRQSVAFWCNPISGHATLYWYQQILGQGPKLLIQFQNNGVVDDSQLPKDRFSAERLKGVDSTLKIQPAKLEDSAVYLCASRGQGGNQPQHFGDGTRLSIL.